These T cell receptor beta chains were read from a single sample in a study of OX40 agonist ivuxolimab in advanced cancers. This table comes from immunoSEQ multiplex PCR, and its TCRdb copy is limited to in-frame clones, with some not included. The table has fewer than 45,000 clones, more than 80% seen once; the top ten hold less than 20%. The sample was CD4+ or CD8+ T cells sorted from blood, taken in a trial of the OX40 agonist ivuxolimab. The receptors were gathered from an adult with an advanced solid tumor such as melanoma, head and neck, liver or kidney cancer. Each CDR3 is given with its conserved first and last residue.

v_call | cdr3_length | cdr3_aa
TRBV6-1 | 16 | CASSEAPGDGTDTQYF
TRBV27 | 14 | CASSPGQGVTEAFF
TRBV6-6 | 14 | CASSSLAGIYEQYF
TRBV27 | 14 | CASSLGLAYNEQFF
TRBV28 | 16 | CASRVTTGEKNEKLFF
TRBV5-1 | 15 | CASSSKPNPTGELFF
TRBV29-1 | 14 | CSVEGGTPGYGYTF
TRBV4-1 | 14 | CASSQGPTNEKLFF
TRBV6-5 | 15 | CASSPGHGEGGIQYF
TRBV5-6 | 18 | CASSLTGWEGVEDQPQHF
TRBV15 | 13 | CATSPGLGYGYTF
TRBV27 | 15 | CASSLWGAQNTEAFF
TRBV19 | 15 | CASSTGSDANTEAFF
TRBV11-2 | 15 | CASSGGTGGQYEQYF
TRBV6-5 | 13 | CASSYSSGFGYTF
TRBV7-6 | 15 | CASSFSVSSYNEQFF
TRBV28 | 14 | CASSLYGEHREQYF
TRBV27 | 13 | CASSPWLGDIQYF
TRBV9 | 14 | CASSSGWGDSPLHF
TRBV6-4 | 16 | CASSDSSGGATDTQYF